The next 22 T cell receptor beta chains were all read from a single sample in a study of blood T cell repertoires in COVID-19. Data came from immunoSEQ multiplex PCR; TCRdb stores just in-frame clones and leaves some out. The table lists about 310,000 clones, approximately 91% of them singletons, with 9.5% in the top ten. The sequenced material came from PBMCs or T cells enriched from blood (not recorded which). The receptors here all came from a woman in her forties who had recovered from COVID-19.

This sequence joins TRBV19 and TRBJ1-1; TRBD1 matches at 9 bases. This CDR3 has 13 amino acids. J was trimmed by 5 bases and V by 11 bases; bases with no gene match: 9. From germline, CDR1 is LNHDA and CDR2 SQIVND (reference sequence). The CDR3 DNA is TGTGCCGCATCACAGGGGGCGCGTACTGAAGCTTTCTTT. Translating it yields CAASQGARTEAFF.

The CDR3 region has the DNA TGTGCCAGCAGCGGGAACCGGGGGGCAAACACCGGGGAGCTGTTTTTT. It codes for CASSGNRGANTGELFF. This sequence joins TRBV6-2 or TRBV6-3 and TRBJ2-2; weak D call: TRBD2 (7 bases). The CDR3 covers 16 residues. V was clipped by 6 bases and J by 2 bases, with 16 bases between them. The germline CDR1 and CDR2 sequences are MNHEY and SVGEGT.

The table lists this clone with a few counts. The genes are TRBV7-2 and TRBJ2-1, with TRBD2 matching 8 bases. From germline, CDR1 is SGHTA and CDR2 FQGNSA. This CDR3 region has 16 residues. The V gene end was trimmed by 5 bases and the J gene end by 4 bases; junction bases not matched to a gene: 10. The CDR3 bases are TGTGCCAGCAGCCCGCCGGGGGTAGCGGGGTACAATGAGCAGTTCTTC. This sequence encodes CASSPPGVAGYNEQFF.

V and J are TRBV6-2 or TRBV6-3 and TRBJ1-1; 8 nucleotides line up with TRBD1. Germline V gene data show CDR1 as MNHEY and CDR2 as SVGEGT. The CDR3 has 15 residues. Unmatched junction bases numbered 3, after V lost 0 bases and J lost 3 bases. The CDR3 bases are TGTGCCAGCAGTTACTCTGGCAGGGGGCACACTGAAGCTTTCTTT. Protein: CASSYSGRGHTEAFF.

This chain joins TRBV28 and TRBJ2-7, with D possibly matching TRBD1 (5 bases). The ends were cut back, 6 bases at V and 7 bases at J, with 22 bases in the middle. There are 15 residues in the CDR3. The germline V gene encodes CDR1 MDHEN and CDR2 SYDVKM. In DNA, the CDR3 is TGTGCCAGCAGCTCTCTAAATGCAGGGTCAAGGGAGCAGTACTTC. It encodes CASSSLNAGSREQYF.

This chain links TRBV11-3 with TRBJ2-1; TRBD1 agrees at 8 bases. The germline gives CDR1 SGHNT, CDR2 YENEEA. Trimming at V came to 5 bases and at J to 3 bases, leaving 9 bases not matched to a gene. There are 16 residues in the CDR3. CDR3 sequence: CASSSRDRGGYNEQFF. CDR3 nucleotide sequence: TGTGCCAGCAGCAGTCGCGACAGGGGAGGCTACAATGAGCAGTTCTTC. Filled out from reference TRBV11-3 and TRBJ2-1, the complete variable domain reads EAGVVQSPRYKIIEKKQPVAFWCNPISGHNTLYWYLQNLGQGPELLIRYENEEAVDDSQLPKDRFSAERLKGVDSTLKIQPAELGDSAVYLCASSSRDRGGYNEQFFGPGTRLTVL.

The rearrangement links TRBV30 to TRBJ2-2, with D perhaps TRBD1 (5 bases). This CDR3 has 13 amino acids. From germline, CDR1 is GTSNPN and CDR2 SVGIG (reference sequence). V was shortened by 1 base and J by 3 bases, with 6 bases between the two germline ends. In DNA form, the CDR3 reads TGTGCCTGGAGTGGACAGCACACCGGGGAGCTGTTTTTT. Translated, it gives CAWSGQHTGELFF.

The chain links TRBV12-3 or TRBV12-4 to TRBJ1-5; D is unclear. CDR3 length equals 12 residues. Trimming removed 2 bases at V and 14 bases at J, with 13 bases between. CDR3 in amino acids: CASSLSAGVEHF. In DNA form, the CDR3 reads TGTGCCAGCAGTTTATCCGCCGGGGTCGAGCATTTT.

This CDR3 is CASSTYNEQFF. CDR3 DNA: TGTGCCAGTTCCACCTACAATGAGCAGTTCTTC. This chain connects TRBV19 to TRBJ2-1; D is ambiguous. The CDR3 totals 11 residues. Trimming took 8 bases from V and 2 from J, leaving 4 bases between them. Germline-derived CDR1 and CDR2 are LNHDA and SQIVND (reference sequence).

This sequence joins TRBV18 and TRBJ1-1, with TRBD1 matching over 7 bases. Unmatched junction bases numbered 12, after V lost 1 base and J lost 4 bases. Germline CDR1 KGHSH, CDR2 LQKENI. This CDR3 region has 17 residues. CDR3 sequence reads: CASSPLGKGADGTEAFF. DNA of the CDR3: TGTGCCAGCTCACCACTCGGAAAGGGGGCTGATGGCACTGAAGCTTTCTTT.

The chain couples TRBV18 to TRBJ2-7; 9 positions agree with TRBD2. Per germline, CDR1 KGHSH and CDR2 LQKENI. CDR3 length: 14 amino acids. V gave up 2 bases and J gave up 7 bases; unmatched junction bases: 6. In DNA form, the CDR3 reads TGTGCCAGCTCACCAGCGGGAGGGCCACGGGAGCAGTACTTC. This sequence encodes CASSPAGGPREQYF.

The V gene is TRBV28, the J gene TRBJ2-3, with a tentative D call TRBD2 (6 bases). The CDR3 covers 16 residues. The germline V and J ends were trimmed by 2 bases and 2 bases, with 14 bases remaining between them. The V gene's germline CDR1 is MDHEN and CDR2 SYDVKM. The CDR3 DNA reads as TGTGCCAGCAGTTTACTTTGGGCGGGAACCACAGATACGCAGTATTTT. Its protein product is CASSLLWAGTTDTQYF.

The chain recombines TRBV7-3 with TRBJ2-1; 7 bases fit TRBD2. The CDR3 length is 16 residues. Germline loops: CDR1 SGHTA, CDR2 FQGTGA. Trimming removed 6 bases from V and 3 bases from J; junction bases left unmatched: 11. CDR3 sequence (DNA): TGTGCCAGCAGTGTTTCGCGGGGGACGGTCTACAATGAGCAGTTCTTC. Amino acid sequence: CASSVSRGTVYNEQFF.

The chain employs TRBV9 and TRBJ2-5; TRBD2 matches 8 bases. The CDR3 runs to 15 residues. The V gene end was trimmed by 0 bases and the J gene end by 5 bases; junction bases not matched to a gene: 6. The germline V gene has CDR1 SGDLS and CDR2 YYNGEE. DNA for the CDR3: TGTGCCAGCAGCGTAGAACGGGGGGGCCGGGAGACCCAGTACTTC. Translating gives CASSVERGGRETQYF.

The chain is built from TRBV6-1 and TRBJ2-7; 9 bases align to TRBD2. V shed 5 bases, J shed 7 bases, and the junction held 12 bases outside the gene matches. There are 15 residues in the CDR3. Germline lookup yields CDR1 MNHNS and CDR2 SASEGT. The CDR3 spells CASSFVGGRAGEQYF. CDR3 coding DNA: TGTGCCAGCAGTTTCGTTGGCGGGAGGGCCGGTGAGCAGTACTTC.

This chain joins TRBV9 and TRBJ2-5; 9 positions match TRBD2. V was clipped by 5 bases and J by 4 bases; unmatched bases: 9. This CDR3 has 15 residues. The germline V gene has CDR1 SGDLS and CDR2 YYNGEE. CDR3 residues: CASSTGTSSGETQYF. The CDR3 DNA sequence: TGTGCCAGCAGTACCGGGACTAGCTCAGGAGAGACCCAGTACTTC.

J is TRBJ1-2 and V is TRBV3-1 (or the pseudogene TRBV3-2); D might be TRBD1 (5 bases). The CDR3 has 15 residues. Trimming removed 4 bases at V and 4 bases at J, with 16 bases between. Germline-derived CDR1 and CDR2 are LGHDT and YNNKEL (reference sequence). CDR3 residues: CASSRTGEVGYGYTF. The CDR3 DNA is TGTGCCAGCAGCCGGACGGGGGAAGTGGGCTATGGCTACACCTTC.

V is TRBV21-1 and J is TRBJ1-2; TRBD1 was called by the table and not checked on the DNA. TRBV21-1 is tagged as a pseudogene. There are 16 residues in the CDR3. The CDR3 nucleotides are TGTGCCAGCAGTCAAGTCCTCAGGGGAGTATGGTATGGCTACACCTTC. Its protein product is CASSQVLRGVWYGYTF.

The V gene is TRBV29-1, the J gene TRBJ1-4; D is unresolved. Trimming shortened V by 4 bases and J by 3 bases, and 9 bases separated the two germline ends. Germline CDR1 is SQVTM and CDR2 is ANQGSEA. The CDR3 contains 13 residues. DNA of the CDR3: TGCAGCGTTGTAGGCAGCGCTAATGAAAAACTGTTTTTT. Its protein product is CSVVGSANEKLFF.

The chain carries TRBV27 and TRBJ1-5, with 8 bases fitting TRBD1. The CDR3 spans 16 residues. The germline V gene has CDR1 MNHEY and CDR2 SMNVEV (reference sequence). Trimming cost V 6 bases and J 3 bases; bases outside gene matches: 10. This CDR3 reads CASSLSGQGPNQPQHF. The CDR3 nucleotides are TGTGCCAGCAGCTTGAGCGGACAGGGACCCAATCAGCCCCAGCATTTT.

The DNA of the CDR3 is TGTGCCAGCAGTTACCCAGGGGCGGACAAAAGGGGAGATACGCAGTATTTT. The encoded protein is CASSYPGADKRGDTQYF. This chain connects TRBV7-9 to TRBJ2-3; a possible D gene is TRBD1 (6 bases). The CDR3 contains 17 residues. V was pared by 6 bases and J by 5 bases, with 24 bases between. Germline loops: CDR1 SEHNR, CDR2 FQNEAQ (reference sequence).

This rearrangement joins TRBV7-9 to TRBJ1-4; 9 nucleotides line up with TRBD1. The CDR3 loop spans 18 amino acids. Germline V lookup: CDR1 SEHNR, CDR2 FQNEAQ (reference sequence). V gave up 3 bases and J gave up 8 bases; unmatched junction bases: 16. This CDR3 reads CASSFQGRRSGQGEKLFF. In DNA form, the CDR3 reads TGTGCCAGCAGCTTCCAGGGACGGAGGAGCGGACAGGGGGAAAAACTGTTTTTT.